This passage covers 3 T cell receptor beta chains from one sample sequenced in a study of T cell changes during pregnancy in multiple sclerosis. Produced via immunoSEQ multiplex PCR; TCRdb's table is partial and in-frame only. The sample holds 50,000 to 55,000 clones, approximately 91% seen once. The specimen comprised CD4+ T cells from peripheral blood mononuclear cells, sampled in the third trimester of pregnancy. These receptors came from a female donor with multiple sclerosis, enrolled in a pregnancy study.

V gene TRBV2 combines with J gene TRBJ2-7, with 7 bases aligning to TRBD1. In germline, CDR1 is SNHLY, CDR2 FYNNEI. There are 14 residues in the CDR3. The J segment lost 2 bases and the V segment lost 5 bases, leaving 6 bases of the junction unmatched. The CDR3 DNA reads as TGTGCCAGCAGTCGGGACAGTGGAACCTACGAGCAGTACTTC. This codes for CASSRDSGTYEQYF.

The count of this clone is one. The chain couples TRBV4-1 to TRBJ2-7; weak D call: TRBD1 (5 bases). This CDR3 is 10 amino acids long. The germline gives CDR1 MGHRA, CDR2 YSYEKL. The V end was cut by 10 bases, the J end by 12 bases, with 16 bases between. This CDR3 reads CATLPRAGYF. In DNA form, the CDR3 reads TGCGCCACCCTCCCCAGGGCCGGGTACTTC.

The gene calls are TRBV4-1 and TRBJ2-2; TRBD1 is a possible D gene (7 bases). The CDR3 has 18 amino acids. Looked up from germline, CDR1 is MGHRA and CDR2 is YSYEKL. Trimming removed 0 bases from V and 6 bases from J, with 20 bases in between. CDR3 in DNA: TGCGCCAGCAGCCAAGATCTCAGGGGGGCCGGGAAGGCCGGGGAGCTGTTTTTT. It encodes CASSQDLRGAGKAGELFF.